This entry lists 20 T cell receptor beta chains sequenced from one sample in a study of blood T cell repertoires in COVID-19. Repertoires were generated with immunoSEQ multiplex PCR, while TCRdb's copy carries only in-frame clones and drops some. The repertoire holds around 130,000 clones, with just under 90% as singletons. Material for sequencing was peripheral blood. These receptors all come from a woman in her fifties or sixties with acute or convalescent COVID-19.

About this clone itself: Within the sample, other DNA sequences also encode this same CDR3. CDR3 DNA sequence: TGTGCCAGTAGTATTAGGGGCCAGGGGACTGAAGCTTTCTTT. This gives the protein CASSIRGQGTEAFF. The chain uses TRBV19 and TRBJ1-1; a possible D gene is TRBD1 (6 bases). This CDR3 is 14 amino acids long. V was cut by 3 bases and J by 5 bases, with 13 bases left in between. From germline, CDR1 is LNHDA and CDR2 SQIVND (reference sequence).

The chain is built from TRBV7-8 and TRBJ2-1, with D possibly matching TRBD2 (6 bases). Trimming cost V 1 base and J 2 bases, with 9 bases left between them. Germline CDR1 reads SGHVS; CDR2 reads FQNEAQ. The CDR3 consists of 15 residues. CDR3 nucleotide sequence: TGTGCCAGCAGCTTAGTCGGGGGTACCTACAATGAGCAGTTCTTC. Its protein product is CASSLVGGTYNEQFF.

This sequence joins TRBV7-9 and TRBJ1-2; a possible D gene is TRBD1 (6 bases). This CDR3 region has 14 residues. V gave up 7 bases and J gave up 6 bases, with 18 bases separating them. Germline assignment: CDR1 SEHNR and CDR2 FQNEAQ (reference sequence). The CDR3 loop reads CASTKADRLDGYTF. CDR3 sequence (DNA): TGTGCCAGCACCAAAGCTGACAGGTTGGATGGCTACACCTTC.

The chain combines TRBV10-3 with TRBJ2-2; no reliable D call. Germline CDR1 reads ENHRY; CDR2 reads SYGVKD. V lost 2 bases to trimming and J lost 1 base, with 8 bases between them. The length of the CDR3 is 15 residues. CDR3 sequence: CAISERVGNTGELFF. CDR3 in DNA: TGTGCCATCAGTGAGCGGGTGGGGAACACCGGGGAGCTGTTTTTT.

The V and J genes are TRBV12-5 and TRBJ2-1, with 11 bases identical to TRBD2. The germline V gene encodes CDR1 LGHNT and CDR2 FRNRAP. The J segment lost 0 bases and the V segment lost 3 bases, leaving 13 bases of the junction unmatched. There are 20 residues in the CDR3. The CDR3 loop reads CASGFTSGLAALSSYNEQFF. Here the CDR3 DNA reads TGTGCTAGTGGTTTCACCTCGGGACTAGCGGCCCTGAGCTCCTACAATGAGCAGTTCTTC.

The rearrangement joins TRBV9 to TRBJ1-2; 9 nucleotides line up with TRBD1. CDR3 length: 15 residues. Germline V lookup: CDR1 SGDLS, CDR2 YYNGEE. V lost 5 bases and J lost 4; bases outside the gene matches: 9. CDR3: CASRQGQGFCYGYTF. The CDR3, as DNA: TGTGCCAGCAGACAGGGACAGGGATTTTGCTATGGCTACACCTTC.

V and J are TRBV28 and TRBJ2-7; D is perhaps TRBD2 (5 bases). Trimming cost V 3 bases and J 4 bases, with 10 bases left between them. The CDR3 has 13 residues. The germline V gene encodes CDR1 MDHEN and CDR2 SYDVKM. CDR3: CASSFRLTYEQYF. CDR3 sequence (DNA): TGTGCCAGCAGTTTTCGACTAACATACGAGCAGTACTTC.

The chain joins TRBV6-5 to TRBJ2-7; TRBD1 matches at 7 bases. Germline CDR1 MNHEY, CDR2 SVGAGI. This CDR3 has 13 residues. V shed 6 bases and J 5 bases; nucleotides not matched to a gene: 7. The CDR3, as DNA: TGTGCCAGCAGCCGGGACAGAACCCACGAGCAGTACTTC. Its protein is CASSRDRTHEQYF.

This clone was detected a few times. This rearrangement joins TRBV7-9 to TRBJ1-6; a possible D gene is TRBD1 (6 bases). Germline lookup yields CDR1 SEHNR and CDR2 FQNEAQ (reference sequence). The CDR3 totals 15 residues. Deletions cut 0 bases from V and 5 bases from J, with 8 bases between. DNA of the CDR3: TGTGCCAGCAGCTTAGCTGGGGGCAATAATTCACCCCTCCACTTT. Protein sequence: CASSLAGGNNSPLHF. The whole variable domain, filled in from reference TRBV7-9 and TRBJ1-6, reads DTGVSQNPRHKITKRGQNVTFRCDPISEHNRLYWYRQTLGQGPEFLTYFQNEAQLEKSRLLSDRFSAERPKGSFSTLEIQRTEQGDSAMYLCASSLAGGNNSPLHFGNGTRLTVT.

The chain combines TRBV18 with TRBJ2-5; D is possibly TRBD1 (5 bases). The V and J ends lost 2 bases and 5 bases respectively, with 12 bases between them. The CDR3 extends over 14 amino acids. Germline V CDR1 and CDR2: KGHSH, LQKENI. The CDR3 DNA is TGTGCCAGCTCACCAGACAGAATTCGGGAGACCCAGTACTTC. This gives the protein CASSPDRIRETQYF.

This chain links TRBV6-5 with TRBJ1-5; a weak D match, TRBD1 (6 bases). The V end lost 2 bases, the J end lost 6 bases, and 14 bases lay between the germline ends. Germline assignment: CDR1 MNHEY and CDR2 SVGAGI. The CDR3 is 15 amino acids. The CDR3 region has the DNA TGTGCCAGCAGTTACGGGGCAGGGGAGGGTCAGCCCCAGCATTTT. It yields the protein CASSYGAGEGQPQHF.

This chain uses TRBV4-1 with TRBJ2-7, with TRBD1 matching 10 bases. Trimming took 6 bases from V and 5 from J; bases not matched to a gene: 13. The CDR3 sequence is 16 residues long. Germline V gene sequence: CDR1 MGHRA, CDR2 YSYEKL. The CDR3 loop is CASSLYSGTGVDEQYF. The CDR3 region has the DNA TGCGCCAGCAGTCTATACTCCGGGACAGGGGTTGACGAGCAGTACTTC.

The chain employs TRBV18 and TRBJ1-1; 7 nucleotides line up with TRBD1. Trimming removed 4 bases from V and 11 bases from J; junction bases left unmatched: 7. The CDR3 spans 12 residues. In germline, CDR1 is KGHSH, CDR2 LQKENI. This CDR3 reads CASSLMDRPAFF. CDR3 DNA: TGTGCCAGCTCACTGATGGACAGGCCGGCTTTCTTT.

This chain links TRBV4-3 with TRBJ2-2, with a weak D call TRBD1 (6 bases). Trimming took off 1 base at V and 2 bases at J, with 14 bases between the two ends. CDR3 length: 17 amino acids. Germline CDR1 and CDR2: LGHNA and YSLEER. CDR3 region: CASSQGSRGVNTGELFF. The CDR3 DNA follows: TGCGCCAGCAGCCAAGGATCCAGGGGCGTAAACACCGGGGAGCTGTTTTTT.

The chain employs TRBV3-1 (or the pseudogene TRBV3-2) and TRBJ2-6; D call uncertain. With 3 bases removed from V and 0 bases from J, the gap between germline ends came to 6 bases. Germline CDR1 LGHDT, CDR2 YNNKEL (reference sequence). This CDR3 has 15 amino acids. The CDR3 sequence: CASSQADSGANVLTF. The CDR3 DNA sequence: TGTGCCAGCAGCCAGGCCGACTCTGGGGCCAACGTCCTGACTTTC.

V usage is TRBV4-2 and J usage is TRBJ1-4; D not resolved. The CDR3 spans 18 residues. Germline lookup yields CDR1 LGHNA and CDR2 YNFKEQ. The V and J ends lost 0 bases and 0 bases respectively, with 14 bases between them. CDR3 DNA: TGTGCCAGCAGCCAAGAACCAATGTTGAGCACAACTAATGAAAAACTGTTTTTT. Encoded protein: CASSQEPMLSTTNEKLFF.

V usage is TRBV6-2 or TRBV6-3 and J usage is TRBJ2-5, with TRBD2 matching 9 bases. Germline loops: CDR1 MNHEY, CDR2 SVGEGT. This CDR3 has 18 residues. V shed 0 bases and J 1 base; nucleotides not matched to a gene: 9. In DNA, the CDR3 is TGTGCCAGCAGTTACTCCTGGCGGGGGGGAGACGGCCAAGAGACCCAGTACTTC. Protein: CASSYSWRGGDGQETQYF.

This chain joins TRBV2 and TRBJ2-3; 11 bases match TRBD2. Germline assignment: CDR1 SNHLY and CDR2 FYNNEI. After removal of 3 bases from V and 9 bases from J, the junction contained 8 bases not matched to a gene. CDR3 length equals 15 residues. Here the CDR3 reads CASSERRTSGSTQYF. The DNA for the CDR3 is TGTGCCAGCAGTGAGCGGAGGACTAGCGGGTCCACGCAGTATTTT.

This chain links TRBV6-4 with TRBJ2-3, with D unclear. CDR3 length equals 13 residues. In germline, CDR1 is MRHNA, CDR2 SNTAGT. V lost 0 bases, J lost 10 bases, and 11 bases lay in between. The CDR3 bases are TGTGCCAGCAGTGACTCGTATTTAGCTCCGCAGTATTTT. Its protein is CASSDSYLAPQYF.

The chain carries TRBV4-1 and TRBJ1-6; maybe TRBD1 (5 bases). Germline V lookup: CDR1 MGHRA, CDR2 YSYEKL. The CDR3 is 16 amino acids. V was clipped by 0 bases and J by 7 bases, with 13 bases between them. The CDR3 DNA follows: TGCGCCAGCAGCCAAGAATACAGGACCGAGAATTCACCCCTCCACTTT. As protein: CASSQEYRTENSPLHF.